This T cell receptor beta chain was sequenced for a study of T cell responses to AZD1222 COVID-19 vaccine. V trimming: 2 bases; J trimming: 5 bases; junction bases outside the gene matches: 9. CDR1 and CDR2 (germline): LGHDT, YNNKEL (reference sequence). CDR3 size: 16 residues. This table comes from immunoSEQ multiplex PCR, and its TCRdb copy is limited to in-frame clones, with some not included. The sample carries some 170,000 clones, around nine tenths recorded once. Whole-study findings and limits: Unmutated variant regions are reportedly the target of nearly half of TCRs that are spike-specific. Baseline seropositives among AZD1222 recipients totaled only five to seven. Dominant at 160-218 and 743-854, vaccine-associated CD4 TCRs also spanned spike. Clonal diversity was possibly underestimated, and the donors were mostly white British, with more females.

Comments on this clone: Its specificity is not known.

The sequence came from an adult in good health. This sequence joins TRBV3-1 (or the pseudogene TRBV3-2) and TRBJ2-1, with 7 positions matching TRBD2. The specimen was peripheral blood, collected on day 0 of AZD1222 vaccination. The CDR3 nucleotides are TGTGCCAGCAGCCAATCCTCAAGCGGGGTAGACAATGAGCAGTTCTTC. It translates to CASSQSSSGVDNEQFF.